The next 18 T cell receptor beta chains were all read from a single sample in a study of T cell changes during pregnancy in multiple sclerosis. The repertoire was sequenced with immunoSEQ multiplex PCR; TCRdb's copy has only in-frame clones and lacks some. The sample has some 36,000 clones; under 95% are singletons. The sample consisted of CD4+ T cells from peripheral blood mononuclear cells, taken in the second trimester of pregnancy. The receptor source for this set is a female donor in good health, enrolled as a control in a pregnancy study.

The chain employs TRBV18 and TRBJ1-5, with 8 bases aligning to TRBD1. The CDR3 covers 13 residues. Trimming took 8 bases from V and 5 from J; bases not matched to a gene: 5. Germline assignment: CDR1 KGHSH and CDR2 LQKENI. In DNA form, the CDR3 reads TGTGCCAGCGCTTCAGGGGGCGATCAGCCCCAGCATTTT. Translated: CASASGGDQPQHF.

The chain recombines TRBV29-1 with TRBJ1-2; a possible D gene is TRBD1 (6 bases). The CDR3 consists of 12 residues. Trimming took 8 bases from V and 7 from J, leaving 17 bases between them. The germline gives CDR1 SQVTM, CDR2 ANQGSEA. CDR3 residues: CSRDNFFSGYTF. The CDR3 DNA is TGCAGCAGGGACAATTTCTTTTCTGGCTACACCTTC.

The rearrangement joins TRBV19 to TRBJ1-5, with TRBD1 matching 8 bases. With V trimmed by 7 bases and J by 2 bases, 13 bases remained unmatched. The CDR3 sequence is 17 residues long. CDR1 and CDR2 (germline): LNHDA, SQIVND (reference sequence). CDR3 DNA sequence: TGTGCCAGTAAAAGGGCCCAGGGGGCGCGTGGCAATCAGCCCCAGCATTTT. Its translation: CASKRAQGARGNQPQHF.

The chain has TRBV19 and TRBJ1-6; weak D call: TRBD1 (6 bases). Deletions cut 0 bases from V and 9 bases from J, with 12 bases between. The CDR3 length is 15 residues. Germline CDR1 reads LNHDA; CDR2 reads SQIVND (reference sequence). For the CDR3, the DNA is TGTGCCAGTAGTATAGAAGGGGGAGCCGGTTCACCCCTCCACTTT. The encoded protein is CASSIEGGAGSPLHF.

This chain joins TRBV6-5 and TRBJ2-1; the match to TRBD2 covers 8 bases. Trimming took 6 bases from V and 6 from J; bases not matched to a gene: 10. The CDR3 is made up of 15 amino acids. Germline V gene lookup returns CDR1 MNHEY and CDR2 SVGAGI. The CDR3 bases are TGTGCCAGCAGACCCTATGGACTAGCCGGCAATGAGCAGTTCTTC. Translation gives CASRPYGLAGNEQFF.

This chain joins TRBV30 and TRBJ2-5, with D perhaps matching TRBD2 (6 bases). The germline V and J ends were trimmed by 1 base and 11 bases, with 20 bases remaining between them. The CDR3 spans 14 residues. The germline V gene has CDR1 GTSNPN and CDR2 SVGIG (reference sequence). The chain's CDR3 is CAWSAGKLTGEQYF. CDR3 nucleotides: TGTGCCTGGAGTGCGGGGAAATTAACGGGGGAGCAGTACTTC.

This clone has only one observation. J is TRBJ2-5 and V is TRBV10-3, with 8 bases that match TRBD1. CDR3 length equals 14 residues. Per the germline V gene, CDR1 is ENHRY and CDR2 is SYGVKD. After removal of 10 bases from V and 4 bases from J, the junction contained 11 bases not matched to a gene. Written as DNA, the CDR3 is TGTGCCAGCGGACAGGGAGGAGGGGTAGAGACCCAGTACTTC. This encodes CASGQGGGVETQYF.

The V gene is TRBV28, the J gene TRBJ1-1; 10 nucleotides align to TRBD1. In germline, CDR1 is MDHEN, CDR2 SYDVKM. CDR3 length: 14 residues. V lost 6 bases and J lost 5; bases outside the gene matches: 6. CDR3 amino acids: CASRGTGDPTEAFF. The DNA for the CDR3 is TGTGCCAGCAGGGGGACAGGGGATCCGACTGAAGCTTTCTTT.

The chain has TRBV7-2 and TRBJ2-6, with D possibly matching TRBD1 (6 bases). This CDR3 has 16 amino acids. Germline-derived CDR1 and CDR2 are SGHTA and FQGNSA. V was cut by 5 bases and J by 0 bases, with 11 bases left in between. The DNA for the CDR3 is TGTGCCAGCAGCCTCCGGACAGTCTCTGGGGCCAACGTCCTGACTTTC. It encodes CASSLRTVSGANVLTF.

V gene TRBV19 combines with J gene TRBJ1-2, with D hard to call. CDR3 length equals 12 residues. The germline V and J ends were trimmed by 3 bases and 7 bases, with 9 bases remaining between them. Germline V gives CDR1 LNHDA, CDR2 SQIVND (reference sequence). Here the CDR3 DNA reads TGTGCCAGTAGTATCTCGAGTGGTGGCTACACCTTC. Protein product: CASSISSGGYTF.

The V gene is TRBV19, the J gene TRBJ2-5; 8 bases map to TRBD1. The V gene's germline CDR1 is LNHDA and CDR2 SQIVND (reference sequence). After removal of 4 bases from V and 5 bases from J, the junction contained 3 bases not matched to a gene. The CDR3 has 13 residues. The CDR3 sequence: CASSRGQVETQYF. CDR3 nucleotide sequence: TGTGCCAGTAGTAGGGGACAGGTGGAGACCCAGTACTTC.

V gene TRBV9 combines with J gene TRBJ1-2, with 9 bases lining up with TRBD1. V gave up 3 bases and J gave up 3 bases; unmatched junction bases: 3. Germline V lookup: CDR1 SGDLS, CDR2 YYNGEE. The CDR3 sequence is 14 residues long. The CDR3 here is CASSATGGDYGYTF. CDR3 in DNA: TGTGCCAGCAGCGCTACAGGGGGCGACTATGGCTACACCTTC.

The chain has TRBV28 and TRBJ2-6; D not certain. Trimming removed 3 bases at V and 0 bases at J, with 6 bases between. CDR1 is MDHEN, CDR2 SYDVKM, per germline. CDR3 length: 15 amino acids. CDR3 nucleotides: TGTGCCAGCAGTTTCCGCGTCTCTGGGGCCAACGTCCTGACTTTC. This translates into CASSFRVSGANVLTF. Full variable domain (remainder filled in from reference TRBV28 and TRBJ2-6): DVKVTQSSRYLVKRTGEKVFLECVQDMDHENMFWYRQDPGLGLRLIYFSYDVKMKEKGDIPEGYSVSREKKERFSLILESASTNQTSMYLCASSFRVSGANVLTFGAGSRLTVL.

The J gene is TRBJ1-5, the V gene TRBV16, with D perhaps matching TRBD1 (6 bases). CDR3 length: 15 amino acids. V was cut by 4 bases and J by 7 bases, with 17 bases left in between. CDR1 and CDR2 (germline): KGHSY, FQNENV. CDR3: CASSRDQGIGQPQHF. The CDR3 DNA sequence: TGTGCCAGCAGCCGAGACCAGGGGATCGGGCAGCCCCAGCATTTT.

This chain links TRBV4-3 with TRBJ2-5; TRBD2 agrees at 11 bases. CDR3 length: 17 amino acids. Unmatched junction bases numbered 4, after V lost 1 base and J lost 0 bases. In germline, CDR1 is LGHNA, CDR2 YSLEER. CDR3 region: CASSQGLAGGNQETQYF. CDR3 DNA sequence: TGCGCCAGCAGCCAAGGGTTAGCGGGGGGGAACCAAGAGACCCAGTACTTC.

The chain combines TRBV19 with TRBJ1-3; D unresolved. V lost 6 bases, J lost 4 bases, and 13 bases lay in between. The CDR3 is 14 amino acids. The germline V gene encodes CDR1 LNHDA and CDR2 SQIVND (reference sequence). The CDR3 reads CASRTAGGGNTIYF. As DNA, the CDR3 is TGTGCCAGTAGAACCGCCGGCGGGGGAAACACCATATATTTT.

In this sample, this clone turned up once. This chain uses TRBV7-2 with TRBJ2-1; the D is unclear. The CDR3 is made up of 13 amino acids. The V gene lost 0 bases and the J gene lost 6 bases, with 6 bases spanning the gap. CDR1 and CDR2 (germline): SGHTA, FQGNSA. The CDR3 region is CASSLAPGNEQFF. CDR3 bases: TGTGCCAGCAGCTTAGCCCCGGGCAATGAGCAGTTCTTC.

The chain couples TRBV27 to TRBJ2-1; 12 bases are a match to TRBD2. CDR3 length: 15 amino acids. Germline lookup yields CDR1 MNHEY and CDR2 SMNVEV (reference sequence). J lost 9 bases, V lost 7 bases, and 10 bases had no gene match. CDR3 nucleotides: TGTGCCAGCACCCCCCTAGCGGGGGGGCGAACTGAGCAGTTCTTC. Translating it yields CASTPLAGGRTEQFF.